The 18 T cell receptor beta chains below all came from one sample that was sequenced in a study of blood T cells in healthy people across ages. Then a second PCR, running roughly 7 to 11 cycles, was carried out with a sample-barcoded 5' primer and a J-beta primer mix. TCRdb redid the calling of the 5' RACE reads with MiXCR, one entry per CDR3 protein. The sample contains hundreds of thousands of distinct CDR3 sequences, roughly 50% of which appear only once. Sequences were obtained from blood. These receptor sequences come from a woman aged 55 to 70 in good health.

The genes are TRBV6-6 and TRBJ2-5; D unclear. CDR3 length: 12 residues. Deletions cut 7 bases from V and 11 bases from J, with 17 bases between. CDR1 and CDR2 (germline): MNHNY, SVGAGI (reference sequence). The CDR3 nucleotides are TGTGCCAGCACTAGGTCGGTTAATGAGCAGTACTTC. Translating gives CASTRSVNEQYF.

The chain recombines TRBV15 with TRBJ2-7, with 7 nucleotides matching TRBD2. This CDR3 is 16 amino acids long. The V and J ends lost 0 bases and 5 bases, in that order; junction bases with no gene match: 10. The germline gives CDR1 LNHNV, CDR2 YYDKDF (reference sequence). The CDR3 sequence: CATSRDFGGSPDEQYF. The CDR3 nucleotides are TGTGCCACCAGCAGAGATTTTGGCGGGAGCCCGGACGAGCAGTACTTC.

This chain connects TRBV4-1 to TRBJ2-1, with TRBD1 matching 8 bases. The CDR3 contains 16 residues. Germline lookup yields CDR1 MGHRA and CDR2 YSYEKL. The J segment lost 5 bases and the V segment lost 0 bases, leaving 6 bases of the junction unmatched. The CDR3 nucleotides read TGCGCCAGCAGCCAAGACACAGGGGGTTTCCACAATGAGCAGTTCTTC. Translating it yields CASSQDTGGFHNEQFF.

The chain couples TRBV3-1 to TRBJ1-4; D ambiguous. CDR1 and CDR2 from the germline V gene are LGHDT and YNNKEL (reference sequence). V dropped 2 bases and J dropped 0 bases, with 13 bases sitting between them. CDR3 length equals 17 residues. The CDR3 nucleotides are TGTGCCAGCAGCCAACGGGTCCCCCATCCAACTAATGAAAAACTGTTTTTT. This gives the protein CASSQRVPHPTNEKLFF.

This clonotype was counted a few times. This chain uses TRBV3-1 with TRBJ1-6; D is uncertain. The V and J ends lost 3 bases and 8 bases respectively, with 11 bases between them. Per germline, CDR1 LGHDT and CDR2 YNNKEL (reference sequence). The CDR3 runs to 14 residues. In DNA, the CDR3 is TGTGCCAGCAGCCAGTCTCGCGGAGATTCACCCCTCCACTTT. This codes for CASSQSRGDSPLHF. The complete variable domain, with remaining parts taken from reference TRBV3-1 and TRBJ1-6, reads DTAVSQTPKYLVTQMGNDKSIKCEQNLGHDTMYWYKQDSKKFLKIMFSYNNKELIINETVPNRFSPKSPDKAHLNLHINSLELGDSAVYFCASSQSRGDSPLHFGNGTRLTVT.

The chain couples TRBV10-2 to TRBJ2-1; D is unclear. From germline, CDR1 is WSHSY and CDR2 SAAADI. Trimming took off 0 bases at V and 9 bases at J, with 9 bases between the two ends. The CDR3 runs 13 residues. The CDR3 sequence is CASSESPQSEQFF. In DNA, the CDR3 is TGCGCCAGCAGTGAGTCTCCACAGTCTGAGCAGTTCTTC.

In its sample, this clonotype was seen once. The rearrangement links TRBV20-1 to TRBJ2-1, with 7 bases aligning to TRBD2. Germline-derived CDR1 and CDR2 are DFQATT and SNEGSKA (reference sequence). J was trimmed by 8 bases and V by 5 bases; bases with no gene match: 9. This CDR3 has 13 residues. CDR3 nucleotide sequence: TGCAGTGCTGGTGGTGCGGGAGTCCATGAGCAGTTCTTC. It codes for CSAGGAGVHEQFF.

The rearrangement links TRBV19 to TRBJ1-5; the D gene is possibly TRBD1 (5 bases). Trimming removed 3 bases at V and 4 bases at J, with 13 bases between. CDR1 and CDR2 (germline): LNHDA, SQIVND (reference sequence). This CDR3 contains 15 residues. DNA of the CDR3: TGTGCCAGTAGTATCCCAGGGCTACCGAATCAGCCCCAGCATTTT. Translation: CASSIPGLPNQPQHF.

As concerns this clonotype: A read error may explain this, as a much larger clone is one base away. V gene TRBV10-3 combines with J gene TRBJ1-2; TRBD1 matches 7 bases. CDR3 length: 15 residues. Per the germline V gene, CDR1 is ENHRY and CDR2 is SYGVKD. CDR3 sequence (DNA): TGTGCCATCAGGAAAACGGGGACAGCTAACCATGGCTACACCTTC. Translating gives CAIRKTGTANHGYTF.

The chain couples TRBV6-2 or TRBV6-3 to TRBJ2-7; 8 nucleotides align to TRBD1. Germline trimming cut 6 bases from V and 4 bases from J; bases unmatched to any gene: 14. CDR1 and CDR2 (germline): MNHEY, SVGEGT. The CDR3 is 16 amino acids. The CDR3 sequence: CASSNYPDRGSYEQYF. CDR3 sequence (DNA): TGTGCCAGCAGCAATTACCCCGACAGGGGTAGTTACGAGCAGTACTTC.

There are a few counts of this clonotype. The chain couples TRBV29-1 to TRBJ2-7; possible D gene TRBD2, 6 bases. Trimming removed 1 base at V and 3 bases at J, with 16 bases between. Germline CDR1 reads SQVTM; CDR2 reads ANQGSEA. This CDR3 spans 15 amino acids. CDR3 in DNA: TGCAGCGTTGAAGGGAGGGAGCCAGGGCACTACGAGCAGTACTTC. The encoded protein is CSVEGREPGHYEQYF.

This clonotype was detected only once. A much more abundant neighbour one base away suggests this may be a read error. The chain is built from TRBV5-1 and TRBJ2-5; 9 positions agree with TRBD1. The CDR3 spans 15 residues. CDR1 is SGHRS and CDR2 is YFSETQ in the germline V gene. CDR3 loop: CASSPQTGGMETLYF. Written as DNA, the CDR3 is TGCGCCAGCAGCCCGCAGACAGGGGGGATGGAGACCCTGTACTTC.

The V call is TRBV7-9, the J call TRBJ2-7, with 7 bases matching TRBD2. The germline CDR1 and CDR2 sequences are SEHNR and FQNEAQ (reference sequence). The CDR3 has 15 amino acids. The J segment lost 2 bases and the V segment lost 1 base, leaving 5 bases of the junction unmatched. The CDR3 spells CASSLGGREAYEQYF. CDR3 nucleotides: TGTGCCAGCAGCTTAGGGGGGAGGGAAGCCTACGAGCAGTACTTC.

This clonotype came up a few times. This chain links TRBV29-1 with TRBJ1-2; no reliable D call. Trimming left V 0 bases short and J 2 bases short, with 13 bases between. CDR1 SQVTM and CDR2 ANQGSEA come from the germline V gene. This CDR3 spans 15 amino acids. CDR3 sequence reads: CSVEDPLVGNYGYTF. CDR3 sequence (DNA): TGCAGCGTTGAAGATCCTCTCGTGGGGAACTATGGCTACACCTTC.

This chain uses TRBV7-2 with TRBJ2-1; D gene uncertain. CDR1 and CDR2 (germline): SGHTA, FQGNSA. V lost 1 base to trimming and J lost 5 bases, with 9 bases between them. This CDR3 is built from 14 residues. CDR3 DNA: TGTGCCAGCAGCTTAGGCAGATACAACAATGAGCAGTTCTTC. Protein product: CASSLGRYNNEQFF.

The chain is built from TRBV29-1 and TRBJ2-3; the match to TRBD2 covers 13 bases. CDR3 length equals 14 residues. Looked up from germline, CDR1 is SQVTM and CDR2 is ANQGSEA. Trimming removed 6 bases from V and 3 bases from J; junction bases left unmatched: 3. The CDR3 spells CSVGTSGMTDTQYF. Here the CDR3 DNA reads TGCAGCGTGGGGACTAGCGGGATGACAGATACGCAGTATTTT.

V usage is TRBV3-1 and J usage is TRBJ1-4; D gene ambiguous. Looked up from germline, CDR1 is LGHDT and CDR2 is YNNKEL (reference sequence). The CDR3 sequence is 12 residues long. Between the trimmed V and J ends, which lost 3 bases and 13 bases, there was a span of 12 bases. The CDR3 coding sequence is TGTGCCAGCAGCCACTCCCGGTTGGGACTGTTTTTT. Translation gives CASSHSRLGLFF.

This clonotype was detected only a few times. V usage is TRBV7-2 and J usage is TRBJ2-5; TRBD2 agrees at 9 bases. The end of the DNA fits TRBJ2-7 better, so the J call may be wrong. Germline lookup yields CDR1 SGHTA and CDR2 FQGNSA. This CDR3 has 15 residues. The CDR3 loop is CASQKGPSGNYEQYF. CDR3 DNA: TGTGCCAGCCAAAAGGGACCTAGCGGGAATTACGAGCAGTACTTC.